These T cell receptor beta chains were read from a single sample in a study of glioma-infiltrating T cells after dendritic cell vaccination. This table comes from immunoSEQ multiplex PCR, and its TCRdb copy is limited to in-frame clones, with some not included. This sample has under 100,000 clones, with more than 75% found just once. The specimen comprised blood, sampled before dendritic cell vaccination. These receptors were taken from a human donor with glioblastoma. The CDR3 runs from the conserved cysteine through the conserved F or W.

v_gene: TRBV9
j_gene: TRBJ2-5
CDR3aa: CASAGPRGETQYF

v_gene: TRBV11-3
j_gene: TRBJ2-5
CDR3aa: CASSSRNEAQYF

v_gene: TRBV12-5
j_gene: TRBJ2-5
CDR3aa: CASGSSRGTQYF

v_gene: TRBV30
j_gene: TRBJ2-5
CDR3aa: CAWGASGSSETQYF

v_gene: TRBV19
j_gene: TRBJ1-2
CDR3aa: CASSMQGEGYTF

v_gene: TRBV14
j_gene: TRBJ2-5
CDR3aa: CASSPTGLARWETQYF

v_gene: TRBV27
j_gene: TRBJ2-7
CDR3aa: CASTHPYSYEQYF

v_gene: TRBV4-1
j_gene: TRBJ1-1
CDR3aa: CASSQERNRGGTEAFF

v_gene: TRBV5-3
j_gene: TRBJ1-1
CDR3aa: CARSLAHGGPEAFF

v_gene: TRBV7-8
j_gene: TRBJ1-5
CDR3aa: CASSLAYSWSNQPQHF

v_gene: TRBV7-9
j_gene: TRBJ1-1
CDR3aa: CASSPALAGGGSTEAFF

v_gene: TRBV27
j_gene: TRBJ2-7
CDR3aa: CASSLDWGGEQYF

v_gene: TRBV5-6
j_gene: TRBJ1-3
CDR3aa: CASSSDSLGGNTIYF

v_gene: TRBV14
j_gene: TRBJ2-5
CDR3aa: CASSQFLVTDQETQYF

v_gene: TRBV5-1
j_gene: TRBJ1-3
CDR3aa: CASSFDTSGNTIYF

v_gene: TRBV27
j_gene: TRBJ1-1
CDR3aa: CASSAQGIPEAFF

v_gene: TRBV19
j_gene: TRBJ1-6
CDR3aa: CASSIQGQPFPSSYNSPLHF

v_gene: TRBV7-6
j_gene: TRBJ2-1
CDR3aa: CASSLATGLAGYNEQFF

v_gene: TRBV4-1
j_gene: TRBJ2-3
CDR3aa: CASSQEGGLTQYF

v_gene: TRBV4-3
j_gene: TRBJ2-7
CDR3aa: CASSQVRDRSYEQYF

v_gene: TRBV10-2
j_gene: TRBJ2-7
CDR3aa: CASTRRTEQYF

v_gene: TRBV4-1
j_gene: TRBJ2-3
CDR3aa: CASSLTGDISTDTQYF

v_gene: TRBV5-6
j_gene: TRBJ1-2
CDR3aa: CASSLVGGGDGYTF

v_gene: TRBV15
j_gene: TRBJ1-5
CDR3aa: CATSRAGTGKGQPQHF

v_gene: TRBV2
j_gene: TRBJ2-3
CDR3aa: CASNGVGTDTQYF

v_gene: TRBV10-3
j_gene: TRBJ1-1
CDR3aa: CAISDPGQGAFF

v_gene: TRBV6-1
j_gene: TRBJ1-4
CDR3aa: CASCRDRGEKLFF

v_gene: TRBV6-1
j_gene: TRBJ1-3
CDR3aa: CASSVRRDGASSGNTIYF

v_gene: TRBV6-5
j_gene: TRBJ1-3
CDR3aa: CASSRTGDGNTIYF

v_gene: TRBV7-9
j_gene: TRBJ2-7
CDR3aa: CASSTGVSYEQYF

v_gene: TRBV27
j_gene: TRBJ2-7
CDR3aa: CASSPRVTPHEQYF

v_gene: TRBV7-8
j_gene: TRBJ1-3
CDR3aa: CASSPAGSTSGNTIYF

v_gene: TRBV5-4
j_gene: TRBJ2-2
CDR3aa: CASSGDRAGELFF

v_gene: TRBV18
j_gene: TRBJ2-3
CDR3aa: CASSPVLLRSGGSTDTQYF

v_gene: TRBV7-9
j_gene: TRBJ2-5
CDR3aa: CASRGTSGQETQYF

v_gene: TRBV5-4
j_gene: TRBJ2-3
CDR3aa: CASSRGGDADTQYF

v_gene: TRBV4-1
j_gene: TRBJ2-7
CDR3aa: CASSAPGENEQYF

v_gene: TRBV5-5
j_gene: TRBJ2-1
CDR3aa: CASSLQVSYNEQFF

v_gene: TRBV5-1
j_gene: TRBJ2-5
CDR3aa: CASRDRGTLETQYF

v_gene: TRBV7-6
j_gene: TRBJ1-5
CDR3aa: CASSSGQGDNQPQHF

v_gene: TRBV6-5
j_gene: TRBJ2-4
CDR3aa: CASRRENIQYF

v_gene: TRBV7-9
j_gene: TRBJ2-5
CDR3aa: CASSRDGTAKNKETQYF

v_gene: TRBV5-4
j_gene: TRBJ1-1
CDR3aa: CASSTEVVGNTEAFF

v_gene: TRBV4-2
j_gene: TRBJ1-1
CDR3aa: CASSFRQGGTEAFF

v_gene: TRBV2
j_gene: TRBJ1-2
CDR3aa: CASNLSGRRYTF

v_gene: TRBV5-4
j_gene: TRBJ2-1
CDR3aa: CASSHSGSSYNEQFF